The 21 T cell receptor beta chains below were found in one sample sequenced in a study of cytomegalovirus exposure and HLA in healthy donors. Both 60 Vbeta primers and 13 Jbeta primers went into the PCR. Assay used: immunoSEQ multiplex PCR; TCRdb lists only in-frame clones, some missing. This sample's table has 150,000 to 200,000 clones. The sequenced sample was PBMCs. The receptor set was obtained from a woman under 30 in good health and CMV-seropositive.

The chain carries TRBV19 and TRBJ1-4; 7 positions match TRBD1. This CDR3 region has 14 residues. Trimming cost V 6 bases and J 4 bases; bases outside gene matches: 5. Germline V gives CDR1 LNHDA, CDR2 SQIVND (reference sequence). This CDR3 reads CASRRDSINEKLFF. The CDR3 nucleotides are TGTGCCAGTAGGCGGGACAGCATTAATGAAAAACTGTTTTTT.

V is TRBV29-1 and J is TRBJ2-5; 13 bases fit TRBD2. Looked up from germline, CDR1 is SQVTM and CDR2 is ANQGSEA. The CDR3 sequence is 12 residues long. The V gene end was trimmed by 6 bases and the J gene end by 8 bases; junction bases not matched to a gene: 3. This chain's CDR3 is CSVGLAGATQYF. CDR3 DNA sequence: TGCAGCGTCGGACTAGCGGGGGCCACCCAGTACTTC.

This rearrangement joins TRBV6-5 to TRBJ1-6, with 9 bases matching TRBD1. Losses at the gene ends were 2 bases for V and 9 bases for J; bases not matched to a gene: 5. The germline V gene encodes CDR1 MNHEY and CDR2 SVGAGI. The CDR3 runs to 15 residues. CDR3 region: CASSYGGQGGSPLHF. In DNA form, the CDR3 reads TGTGCCAGCAGTTACGGGGGACAGGGCGGTTCACCCCTCCACTTT.

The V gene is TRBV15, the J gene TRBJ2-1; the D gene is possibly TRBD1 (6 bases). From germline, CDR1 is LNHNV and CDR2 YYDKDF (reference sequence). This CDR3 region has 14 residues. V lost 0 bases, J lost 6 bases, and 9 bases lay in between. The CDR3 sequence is CATSRDRGINEQFF. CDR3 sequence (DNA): TGTGCCACCAGCAGAGACAGGGGAATCAATGAGCAGTTCTTC.

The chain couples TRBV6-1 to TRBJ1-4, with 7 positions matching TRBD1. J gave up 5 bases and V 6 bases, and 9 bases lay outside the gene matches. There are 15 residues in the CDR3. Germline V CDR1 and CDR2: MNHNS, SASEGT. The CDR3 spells CASRDRDRLNEKLFF. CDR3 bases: TGTGCCAGCAGAGACCGGGACAGACTGAATGAAAAACTGTTTTTT.

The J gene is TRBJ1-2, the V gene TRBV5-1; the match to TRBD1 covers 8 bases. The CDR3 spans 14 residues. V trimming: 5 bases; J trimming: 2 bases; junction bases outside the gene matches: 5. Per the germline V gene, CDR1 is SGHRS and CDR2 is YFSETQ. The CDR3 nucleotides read TGCGCCAGCAGTCGGGACAGGATCAACTATGGCTACACCTTC. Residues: CASSRDRINYGYTF.

The CDR3 DNA follows: TGTGCCACCAGCAGAGATCTAGCGGGATGGGAGACCCAGTACTTC. Protein: CATSRDLAGWETQYF. This sequence joins TRBV15 and TRBJ2-5; 9 positions match TRBD2. With V trimmed by 0 bases and J by 5 bases, 4 bases remained unmatched. Germline loops: CDR1 LNHNV, CDR2 YYDKDF (reference sequence). The CDR3 is 15 amino acids.

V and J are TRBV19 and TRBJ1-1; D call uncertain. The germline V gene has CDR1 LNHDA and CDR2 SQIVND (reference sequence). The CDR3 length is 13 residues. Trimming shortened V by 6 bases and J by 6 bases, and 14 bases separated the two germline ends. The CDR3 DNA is TGTGCCAGTAGCTTGAGCGTTAGGTCTGAAGCTTTCTTT. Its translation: CASSLSVRSEAFF.

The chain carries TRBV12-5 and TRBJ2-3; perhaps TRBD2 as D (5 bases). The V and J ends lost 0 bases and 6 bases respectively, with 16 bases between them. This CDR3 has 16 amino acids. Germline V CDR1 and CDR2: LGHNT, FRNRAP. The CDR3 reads CASGLVPGTSVDTQYF. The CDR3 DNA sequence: TGTGCTAGTGGTTTGGTACCGGGAACCTCCGTCGATACGCAGTATTTT.

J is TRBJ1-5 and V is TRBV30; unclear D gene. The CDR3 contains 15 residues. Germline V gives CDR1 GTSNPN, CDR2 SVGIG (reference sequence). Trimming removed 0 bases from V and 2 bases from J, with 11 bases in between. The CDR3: CAWSVGREGNQPQHF. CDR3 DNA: TGTGCCTGGAGTGTCGGGAGAGAGGGCAATCAGCCCCAGCATTTT.

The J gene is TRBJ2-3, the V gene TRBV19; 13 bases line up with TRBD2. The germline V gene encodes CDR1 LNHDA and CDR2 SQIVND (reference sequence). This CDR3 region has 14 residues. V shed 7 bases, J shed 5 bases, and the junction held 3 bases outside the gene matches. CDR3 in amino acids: CASTTSGGIDTQYF. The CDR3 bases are TGTGCCAGTACGACTAGCGGGGGGATAGATACGCAGTATTTT. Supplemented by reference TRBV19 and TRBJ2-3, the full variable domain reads DGGITQSPKYLFRKEGQNVTLSCEQNLNHDAMYWYRQDPGQGLRLIYYSQIVNDFQKGDIAEGYSVSREKKESFPLTVTSAQKNPTAFYLCASTTSGGIDTQYFGPGTRLTVL.

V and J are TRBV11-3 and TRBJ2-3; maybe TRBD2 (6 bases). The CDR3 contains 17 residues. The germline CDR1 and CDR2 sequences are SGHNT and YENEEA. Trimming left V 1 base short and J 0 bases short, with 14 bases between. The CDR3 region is CASSLGLWGGSTDTQYF. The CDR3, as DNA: TGTGCCAGCAGCTTAGGCCTGTGGGGAGGAAGCACAGATACGCAGTATTTT.

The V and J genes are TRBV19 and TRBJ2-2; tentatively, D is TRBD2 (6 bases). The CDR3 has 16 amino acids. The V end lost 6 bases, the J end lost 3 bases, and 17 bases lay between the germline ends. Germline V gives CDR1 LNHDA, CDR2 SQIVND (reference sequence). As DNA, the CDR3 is TGTGCCAGTAGCCCGCCGGAGGGGCGGGACACCGGGGAGCTGTTTTTT. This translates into CASSPPEGRDTGELFF.

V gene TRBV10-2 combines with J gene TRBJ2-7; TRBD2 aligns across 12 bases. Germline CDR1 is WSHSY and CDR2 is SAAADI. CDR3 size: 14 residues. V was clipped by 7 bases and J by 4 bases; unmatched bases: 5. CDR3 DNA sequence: TGCGCCAGCATCCTAGCGGGAGGGCCTTACGAGCAGTACTTC. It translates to CASILAGGPYEQYF.

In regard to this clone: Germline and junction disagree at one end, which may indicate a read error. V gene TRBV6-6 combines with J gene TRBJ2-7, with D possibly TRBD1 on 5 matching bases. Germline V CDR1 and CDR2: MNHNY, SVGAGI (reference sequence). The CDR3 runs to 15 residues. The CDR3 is CAGSYSDGHPYEQYF. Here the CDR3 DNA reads TGTGCCGGCAGTTACTCAGACGGACATCCCTACGAGCAGTACTTC.

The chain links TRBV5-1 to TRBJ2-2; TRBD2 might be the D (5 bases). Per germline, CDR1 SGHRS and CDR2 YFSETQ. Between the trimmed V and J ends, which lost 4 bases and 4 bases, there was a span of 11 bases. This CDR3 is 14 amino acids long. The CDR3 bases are TGCGCCAGCAGCGATAGGGCGGGCACCGGGGAGCTGTTTTTT. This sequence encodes CASSDRAGTGELFF.

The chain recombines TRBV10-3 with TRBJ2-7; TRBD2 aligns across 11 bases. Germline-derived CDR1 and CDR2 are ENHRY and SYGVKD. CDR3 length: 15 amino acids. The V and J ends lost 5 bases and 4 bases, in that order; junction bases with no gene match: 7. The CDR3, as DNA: TGTGCCATCAGTAGACTGACTAGCGGGGAATACGAGCAGTACTTC. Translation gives CAISRLTSGEYEQYF.

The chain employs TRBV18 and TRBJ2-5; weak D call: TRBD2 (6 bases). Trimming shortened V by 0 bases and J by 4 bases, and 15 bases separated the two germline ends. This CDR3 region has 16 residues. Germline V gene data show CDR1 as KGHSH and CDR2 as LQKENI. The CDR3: CASSPPSVVGGETQYF. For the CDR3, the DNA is TGTGCCAGCTCACCACCGAGTGTTGTGGGGGGAGAGACCCAGTACTTC.

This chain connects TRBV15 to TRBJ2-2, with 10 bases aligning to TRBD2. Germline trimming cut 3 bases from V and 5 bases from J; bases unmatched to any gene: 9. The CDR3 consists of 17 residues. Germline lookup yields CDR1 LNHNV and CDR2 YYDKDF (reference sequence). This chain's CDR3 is CATSRGGSGRVTGELFF. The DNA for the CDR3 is TGTGCCACCAGCAGGGGAGGAAGCGGGAGGGTAACCGGGGAGCTGTTTTTT. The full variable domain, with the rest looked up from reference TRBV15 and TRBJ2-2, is DAMVIQNPRYQVTQFGKPVTLSCSQTLNHNVMYWYQQKSSQAPKLLFHYYDKDFNNEADTPDNFQSRRPNTSFCFLDIRSPGLGDTAMYLCATSRGGSGRVTGELFFGEGSRLTVL.

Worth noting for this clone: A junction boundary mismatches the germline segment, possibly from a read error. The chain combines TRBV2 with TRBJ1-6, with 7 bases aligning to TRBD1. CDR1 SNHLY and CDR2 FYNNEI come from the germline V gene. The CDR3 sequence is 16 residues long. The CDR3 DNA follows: TGTGCCAGCCGTGAGGGTATTGACAGGGCAAATTCACCCCTCCACTTT. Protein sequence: CASREGIDRANSPLHF.

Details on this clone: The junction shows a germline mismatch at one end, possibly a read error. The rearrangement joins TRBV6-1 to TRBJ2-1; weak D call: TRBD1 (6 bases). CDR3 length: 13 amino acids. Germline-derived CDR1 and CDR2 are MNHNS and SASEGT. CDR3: CACSEQGYNEQFF. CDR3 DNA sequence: TGTGCCTGCAGTGAACAGGGCTACAATGAGCAGTTCTTC.